A selection of T cell receptor beta chains follows, all from one sample in a study of regulatory T cells in long-lasting Graves disease. TCRdb itself ran the multiplex PCR reads through MiXCR, one entry per CDR3 protein. The sample has about 420,000 distinct CDR3 sequences; about a quarter are singletons. Sequencing was performed on peripheral blood mononuclear cells (PBMCs), taken when the disease was refractory, from a patient treated with antithyroid drugs. Receptor source: a female donor with Graves disease. Each CDR3 is given with its conserved first and last residue. The D gene is left open where the match is weak. Expanded clones get a size class; other rows say once, few or many, or leave the size out.

V	D	J	size	CDR3	DNA
TRBV14	.	TRBJ2-2	few	CASSRRTITTGELFF	TGTGCCAGCAGCCGACGGACAATTACCACCGGGGAGCTGTTTTTT
TRBV6-2/TRBV6-3	.	TRBJ2-3	few	CASSDRTSTDTQYF	TGTGCCAGCAGTGACAGGACTAGCACAGATACGCAGTATTTT
TRBV10-3	.	TRBJ1-5	.	CASQGVSGQPQHF	TGTGCCTCACAAGGAGTCAGCGGTCAGCCCCAGCATTTT
TRBV27	TRBD1	TRBJ1-2	many	CASSFKGQGSYGYTF	TGTGCCAGCAGTTTTAAGGGACAGGGGAGCTATGGCTACACCTTC
TRBV29-1	.	TRBJ1-1	.	CSGAGSLEAFF	TGCAGCGGAGCTGGGTCCCTCGAAGCTTTCTTT
TRBV10-3	TRBD1	TRBJ1-5	.	CAISTDRDQPQHF	TGTGCCATCAGCACCGACAGGGATCAGCCCCAGCATTTT
TRBV28	.	TRBJ2-7	few	CASNRQGFLYEQYF	TGTGCCAGCAACAGGCAGGGTTTTCTCTACGAGCAGTACTTC
TRBV28	.	TRBJ2-7	few	CASRAPPQGGEQYF	TGTGCCAGCAGGGCCCCTCCACAGGGCGGCGAGCAGTACTTC
TRBV7-3	.	TRBJ2-2	few	CASSHTGNTGELFF	TGTGCCAGCAGCCACACAGGGAACACCGGGGAGCTGTTTTTT
TRBV20-1	TRBD1	TRBJ1-1	few	CSAVPGQGTNTEAFF	TGCAGTGCTGTCCCGGGACAGGGGACTAACACTGAAGCTTTCTTT
TRBV30	.	TRBJ2-2	.	CAWSGTGVWELFF	TGTGCCTGGAGTGGAACGGGAGTCTGGGAGCTGTTTTTT
TRBV24-1	.	TRBJ2-4	few	CATSGGGTFGHIQYF	TGTGCCACCAGTGGAGGCGGGACGTTTGGACACATTCAGTACTTC
TRBV28	TRBD1	TRBJ1-1	many	CASDRGGTEAFF	TGTGCCAGCGACAGGGGTGGCACTGAAGCTTTCTTT
TRBV27	.	TRBJ2-7	few	CASSLSGAHEQYF	TGTGCCAGCAGTTTATCGGGGGCCCACGAGCAGTACTTC
TRBV6-4	.	TRBJ2-5	few	CASSDPGRETQYF	TGTGCCAGCAGTGACCCCGGGCGGGAGACCCAGTACTTC
TRBV11-2	.	TRBJ2-7	.	CASSFSGISYEQYF	TGTGCCAGCAGCTTTTCCGGAATATCCTACGAGCAGTACTTC
TRBV12-3/TRBV12-4	TRBD1	TRBJ2-7	many	CASSRRQGYSYEQYF	TGTGCCAGCAGTCGGCGACAGGGGTACTCCTACGAGCAGTACTTC
TRBV14	.	TRBJ1-2	.	CASSQVPEYYGYTF	TGTGCCAGCAGCCAAGTGCCAGAGTATTATGGCTACACCTTC
TRBV5-5	.	TRBJ2-7	few	CASSEPGIYEQYF	TGTGCCAGCAGCGAACCGGGGATCTACGAGCAGTACTTC
TRBV2	.	TRBJ2-2	many	CASLSQPILELFF	TGTGCCAGCTTGTCACAACCGATTTTGGAGCTGTTTTTT
TRBV7-3	.	TRBJ2-2	.	CASKEGPGELFF	TGTGCCAGCAAGGAGGGCCCCGGGGAGCTGTTTTTT
TRBV28	.	TRBJ1-2	many	CASSPLGPYGYTF	TGTGCCAGCAGCCCCCTGGGGCCGTATGGCTACACCTTC